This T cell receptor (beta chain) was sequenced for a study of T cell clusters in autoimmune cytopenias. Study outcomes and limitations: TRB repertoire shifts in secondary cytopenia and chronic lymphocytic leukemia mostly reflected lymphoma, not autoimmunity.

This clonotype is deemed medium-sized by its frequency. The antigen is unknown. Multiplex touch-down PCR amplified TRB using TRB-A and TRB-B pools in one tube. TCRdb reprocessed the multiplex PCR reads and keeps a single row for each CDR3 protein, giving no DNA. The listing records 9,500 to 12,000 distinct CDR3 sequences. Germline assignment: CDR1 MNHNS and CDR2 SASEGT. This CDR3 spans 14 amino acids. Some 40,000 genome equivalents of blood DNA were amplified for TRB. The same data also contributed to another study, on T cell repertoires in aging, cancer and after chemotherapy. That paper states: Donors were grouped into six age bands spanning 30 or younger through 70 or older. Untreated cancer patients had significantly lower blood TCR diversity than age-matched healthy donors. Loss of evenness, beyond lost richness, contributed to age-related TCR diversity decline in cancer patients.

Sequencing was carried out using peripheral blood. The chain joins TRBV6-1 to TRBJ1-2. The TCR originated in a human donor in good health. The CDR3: CATDLREHLYGYTF.